One sample yielded the 30 T cell receptor beta chains listed below, sequenced in a study of blood T cells in healthy people across ages (dated by TCRdb to 2015 to 2017). Libraries were built with 5' RACE. Sequenced using an Illumina HiSeq 2500. The second PCR ran for roughly 7 to 11 cycles and used a J-beta primer mix along with a sample-barcoded 5' primer. The public sequencing data were trimmed at Q25 with fastp and processed into clonotypes with MiXCR by TCRdb, which kept only in-frame beta chains. Rows matching on CDR3 protein sequence are summarized as one entry with the most common DNA and genes. The sample table contains 980,000 or so distinct CDR3 sequences; only one count was recorded for about 48% of them. The leading ten clones occupy roughly an eighth of the sample. The specimen was blood. These TCRs come from a man aged 25 to 40 in good health.

A few counts support this clonotype. The chain has TRBV6-2 or TRBV6-3 and TRBJ2-7, with 13 bases identical to TRBD2. This CDR3 comprises 14 residues. J lost 3 bases, V lost 6 bases, and 2 bases had no gene match. In germline, CDR1 is MNHEY, CDR2 SVGEGT. CDR3 nucleotide sequence: TGTGCCAGCAGACGACTAGCGGGGGGCTACGAGCAGTACTTC. Translation gives CASRRLAGGYEQYF.

The J gene is TRBJ1-6, the V gene TRBV5-1; D not certain. The ends were cut back, 1 base at V and 9 bases at J, with 17 bases in the middle. This CDR3 comprises 16 residues. CDR1 is SGHRS, CDR2 YFSETQ, per germline. CDR3 nucleotides: TGCGCCAGCAGCTTGTATGGTGGCAGGAACGGTTCACCCCTCCACTTT. As protein: CASSLYGGRNGSPLHF.

The rearrangement uses TRBV11-2 and TRBJ2-4, with D maybe TRBD2 (7 bases). The CDR3 length is 15 residues. V gave up 2 bases and J gave up 13 bases, with 21 bases separating them. Germline CDR1 is SGHAT and CDR2 is FQNNGV. The CDR3 region is CASSLFQSGAGEQYF. DNA of the CDR3: TGTGCCAGCAGCTTATTTCAGTCGGGGGCGGGGGAGCAGTACTTC. Looking up the rest from reference TRBV11-2 and TRBJ2-4 gives the full variable domain: EAGVAQSPRYKIIEKRQSVAFWCNPISGHATLYWYQQILGQGPKLLIQFQNNGVVDDSQLPKDRFSAERLKGVDSTLKIQPAKLEDSAVYLCASSLFQSGAGEQYFGAGTRLSVL.

At least ten counts were recorded for this clonotype. The rearrangement uses TRBV6-1 and TRBJ1-6, with a tentative D call TRBD1 (5 bases). The CDR3 is made up of 17 amino acids. The V gene's germline CDR1 is MNHNS and CDR2 SASEGT. The ends were cut back, 6 bases at V and 6 bases at J, with 21 bases in the middle. The CDR3 region has the DNA TGTGCCAGCAGCTTTCAGAAACCGGGACGGATTAATTCACCCCTCCACTTT. Its translation: CASSFQKPGRINSPLHF.

In its sample, this clonotype was seen many times. J is TRBJ2-1 and V is TRBV20-1; D is possibly TRBD2 (6 bases). The CDR3 totals 15 residues. Germline V gene lookup returns CDR1 DFQATT and CDR2 SNEGSKA (reference sequence). Trimming took off 0 bases at V and 5 bases at J, with 14 bases between the two ends. CDR3 coding DNA: TGCAGTGCTAGAGATCCGGGCGGGGACCACAATGAGCAGTTCTTC. Translating it yields CSARDPGGDHNEQFF.

This clonotype was found a few times. The chain combines TRBV29-1 with TRBJ2-7; D may be TRBD2 (6 bases). CDR1 is SQVTM, CDR2 ANQGSEA, per germline. Trimming removed 7 bases from V and 4 bases from J, with 14 bases in between. The CDR3 is made up of 12 amino acids. CDR3 protein: CSAWGGGYEQYF. DNA of the CDR3: TGCAGCGCCTGGGGAGGTGGGTACGAGCAGTACTTC.

The chain employs TRBV2 and TRBJ1-5; D gene uncertain. The CDR3 length is 11 residues. Germline V lookup: CDR1 SNHLY, CDR2 FYNNEI. Between the trimmed V and J ends, which lost 6 bases and 4 bases, there was a span of 4 bases. The CDR3: CASSDNQPQHF. The CDR3 DNA sequence: TGTGCCAGCAGCGATAATCAGCCCCAGCATTTT.

The J gene is TRBJ1-1, the V gene TRBV29-1; D remains unclear. Germline assignment: CDR1 SQVTM and CDR2 ANQGSEA. The CDR3 runs to 14 residues. The V end was cut by 7 bases, the J end by 1 base, with 16 bases between. The CDR3 is CSALRLGGNTEAFF. The CDR3, as DNA: TGCAGCGCCCTCAGACTGGGCGGGAACACTGAAGCTTTCTTT.

V and J are TRBV28 and TRBJ2-5; D tentatively reads TRBD1 or TRBD2 (5 bases each). The J call may be incorrect, as the DNA end agrees better with TRBJ2-7. CDR1 MDHEN and CDR2 SYDVKM come from the germline V gene. The CDR3 consists of 14 residues. Here the CDR3 DNA reads TGTGCCAGCAGTTCAGGATCACGGGGCGGCGAGCAGTACTTC. This encodes CASSSGSRGGEQYF.

The chain combines TRBV7-3 with TRBJ2-7; tentatively, D is TRBD1 (5 bases). The CDR3 loop spans 14 amino acids. V lost 2 bases, J lost 3 bases, and 11 bases lay in between. In germline, CDR1 is SGHTA, CDR2 FQGTGA. CDR3 loop: CASSLLGQSYEQYF. In nucleotides, the CDR3 is TGTGCCAGCAGCTTATTAGGACAAAGCTACGAGCAGTACTTC.

The rearrangement uses TRBV5-6 and TRBJ2-3; D is perhaps TRBD1 or TRBD2 (5 bases each). Germline assignment: CDR1 SGHDT and CDR2 YYEEEE. The CDR3 runs 17 residues. With 3 bases removed from V and 0 bases from J, the gap between germline ends came to 17 bases. CDR3 amino acids: CASSYGEGIASTDTQYF. CDR3 in DNA: TGTGCCAGCAGCTACGGAGAGGGGATTGCGAGCACAGATACGCAGTATTTT.

This chain links TRBV3-1 with TRBJ2-3; D is uncertain. Germline V gene sequence: CDR1 LGHDT, CDR2 YNNKEL (reference sequence). The germline V and J ends were trimmed by 0 bases and 2 bases, with 9 bases remaining between them. CDR3 length equals 15 residues. The CDR3 bases are TGTGCCAGCAGCCAAGATCCCCTTCCCACAGATACGCAGTATTTT. Translating it yields CASSQDPLPTDTQYF.

The rearrangement links TRBV3-1 to TRBJ2-7; the D is unclear. The CDR3 length is 15 residues. The ends were cut back, 3 bases at V and 0 bases at J, with 12 bases in the middle. Germline loops: CDR1 LGHDT, CDR2 YNNKEL (reference sequence). Here the CDR3 DNA reads TGTGCCAGCAGCCAGGGCCCCATAAACTCCTACGAGCAGTACTTC. Amino acids: CASSQGPINSYEQYF.

In its sample, this clonotype was seen a few times. The chain recombines TRBV3-1 with TRBJ2-2; the D gene is possibly TRBD2 (5 bases). From germline, CDR1 is LGHDT and CDR2 YNNKEL (reference sequence). The germline V and J ends were trimmed by 3 bases and 2 bases, with 10 bases remaining between them. CDR3 size: 15 residues. For the CDR3, the DNA is TGTGCCAGCAGCCAGGTGACTATCAACACCGGGGAGCTGTTTTTT. It is translated as CASSQVTINTGELFF.

This clonotype was detected a few times. The rearrangement links TRBV6-1 to TRBJ2-3; the match to TRBD1 covers 7 bases. With 4 bases clipped from V and 11 bases from J, the junction kept 3 bases outside the gene matches. The CDR3 sequence is 11 residues long. The germline CDR1 and CDR2 sequences are MNHNS and SASEGT. The CDR3 region has the DNA TGTGCCAGCAGTGGGGACAGAGTGCAGTATTTT. Its translation is CASSGDRVQYF.

This clonotype has a handful of counts. Possible read error: a much larger clone is one base away. V and J are TRBV30 and TRBJ2-3, with D uncertain. V dropped 1 base and J dropped 3 bases, with 8 bases sitting between them. The CDR3 is made up of 13 amino acids. Germline CDR1 is GTSNPN and CDR2 is SVGIG (reference sequence). CDR3 amino acids: CAWSGTSTDTQYF. In DNA form, the CDR3 reads TGTGCCTGGAGTGGAACCTCAACAGATACGCAGTATTTT. The full variable domain, completed using reference TRBV30 and TRBJ2-3, is SQTIHQWPATLVQPVGSPLSLECTVEGTSNPNLYWYRQAAGRGLQLLFYSVGIGQISSEVPQNLSASRPQDRQFILSSKKLLLSDSGFYLCAWSGTSTDTQYFGPGTRLTVL.

This rearrangement joins TRBV14 to TRBJ1-2; D is perhaps TRBD1 (6 bases). This CDR3 is 15 amino acids long. V was cut by 0 bases and J by 4 bases, with 12 bases left in between. Germline V lookup: CDR1 SGHDN, CDR2 FVKESK. In DNA form, the CDR3 reads TGTGCCAGCAGCCAAGAAGTAGGGGGATTCTATGGCTACACCTTC. Its protein is CASSQEVGGFYGYTF.

This clonotype was picked up a small number of times. The rearrangement links TRBV3-1 to TRBJ2-5; 8 bases line up with TRBD1. The last part of the DNA fits TRBJ2-7 better; the J call may be wrong. This CDR3 is built from 17 residues. The germline V gene encodes CDR1 LGHDT and CDR2 YNNKEL (reference sequence). In DNA, the CDR3 is TGTGCCAGCAGCACCCGGACAGGGATCAAACTCGACTACGAGCAGTACTTC. This encodes CASSTRTGIKLDYEQYF.

On this clonotype: A much larger clone differs by one base, so this may be a read error. The chain carries TRBV9 and TRBJ1-5, with 7 bases aligning to TRBD1. The CDR3 spans 15 residues. The germline CDR1 and CDR2 sequences are SGDLS and YYNGEE. Here the CDR3 reads CASRVAGTANQPQHF. CDR3 nucleotide sequence: TGTGCCAGCAGAGTAGCCGGGACAGCCAATCAGCCCCAGCATTTT. Together with reference TRBV9 and TRBJ1-5, the CDR3 gives the full variable domain: DSGVTQTPKHLITATGQRVTLRCSPRSGDLSVYWYQQSLDQGLQFLIQYYNGEERAKGNILERFSAQQFPDLHSELNLSSLELGDSALYFCASRVAGTANQPQHFGDGTRLSIL.

The chain combines TRBV24-1 with TRBJ2-7; the D gene is possibly TRBD1 (5 bases). There are 13 residues in the CDR3. Germline V gene lookup returns CDR1 KGHDR and CDR2 SFDVKD. V was trimmed by 4 bases and J by 4 bases, leaving 10 bases between them. The CDR3 nucleotides are TGTGCCACCAGTGACCCCTCAGGGTACGAGCAGTACTTC. Its translation: CATSDPSGYEQYF.

CDR3 DNA: TGTGCCAGCAGCCATACACTAGCGGGGGGGCCCGACGAGCAGTACTTC. As protein: CASSHTLAGGPDEQYF. The chain uses TRBV3-1 and TRBJ2-5, with 13 bases matching TRBD2. The J call may be faulty, since TRBJ2-7 better matches the DNA end. This CDR3 is 16 amino acids long. From germline, CDR1 is LGHDT and CDR2 YNNKEL (reference sequence).

V and J are TRBV9 and TRBJ2-3, with 7 bases aligning to TRBD2. The V and J ends lost 3 bases and 6 bases, in that order; junction bases with no gene match: 1. This CDR3 has 12 amino acids. Per germline, CDR1 SGDLS and CDR2 YYNGEE. CDR3 nucleotide sequence: TGTGCCAGCAGCGCGCGGGAGGATACGCAGTATTTT. Its protein product is CASSAREDTQYF.

This clonotype was picked up a small number of times. CDR3 in amino acids: CASSSQFPGNSGNTIYF. CDR3 DNA sequence: TGTGCCAGCAGTAGCCAATTTCCAGGGAACTCTGGAAACACCATATATTTT. The genes are TRBV12-3 or TRBV12-4 and TRBJ1-3; perhaps TRBD1 as D (5 bases). V was cut by 5 bases and J by 0 bases, with 17 bases left in between. The CDR3 runs 17 residues.

The chain recombines TRBV6-2 or TRBV6-3 with TRBJ2-2; 10 bases are a match to TRBD1. The V segment lost 5 bases and the J segment 6 bases; nucleotides outside the gene matches: 6. The CDR3 covers 15 residues. The germline CDR1 and CDR2 sequences are MNHEY and SVGEGT. The CDR3 here is CASSRQGAIAGELFF. CDR3 in DNA: TGTGCCAGCAGTAGACAGGGGGCAATCGCCGGGGAGCTGTTTTTT.

About this clonotype itself: A much larger clone is a single base away; this may be a read error. The rearrangement links TRBV29-1 to TRBJ2-7; 10 nucleotides line up with TRBD1. This CDR3 has 14 residues. V dropped 1 base and J dropped 2; count of bases not matched to a gene: 2. Germline CDR1 is SQVTM and CDR2 is ANQGSEA. In nucleotides, the CDR3 is TGCAGCGTTGAAGTAGGACAGGGGGCCTACGAGCAGTACTTC. Translation: CSVEVGQGAYEQYF.

This clonotype was seen only a few times. The V call is TRBV28, the J call TRBJ2-3, with 12 bases lining up with TRBD2. Germline lookup yields CDR1 MDHEN and CDR2 SYDVKM. V was clipped by 8 bases and J by 4 bases; unmatched bases: 7. This CDR3 comprises 15 residues. Here the CDR3 reads CASRASGGAADTQYF. The CDR3 DNA reads TGTGCCAGCCGCGCTAGCGGGGGGGCGGCAGATACGCAGTATTTT.

This clonotype showed up just a few times. The V and J genes are TRBV20-1 and TRBJ2-1, with 9 bases fitting TRBD2. The V gene's germline CDR1 is DFQATT and CDR2 SNEGSKA (reference sequence). This CDR3 region has 14 residues. Trimming at V came to 3 bases and at J to 6 bases, leaving 6 bases not matched to a gene. CDR3 coding DNA: TGCAGTGCTAGGGGACTAGCTGGCTTCAATGAGCAGTTCTTC. Encoded protein: CSARGLAGFNEQFF.

This chain connects TRBV27 to TRBJ2-3; unclear D gene. The CDR3 is made up of 15 amino acids. Germline loops: CDR1 MNHEY, CDR2 SMNVEV (reference sequence). V shed 7 bases and J shed 3 bases, with 17 bases lying between them. CDR3 sequence reads: CASTRSDSRTDTQYF. In DNA form, the CDR3 reads TGTGCCAGCACTCGCTCCGATTCGAGGACAGATACGCAGTATTTT.

For the CDR3, the DNA is TGTGCCATCATGGGTACGGGGACTGAAGCTTTCTTT. It encodes CAIMGTGTEAFF. This chain joins TRBV10-3 and TRBJ1-1, with D unresolved. Per the germline V gene, CDR1 is ENHRY and CDR2 is SYGVKD. The V end lost 7 bases, the J end lost 5 bases, and 11 bases lay between the germline ends. The CDR3 runs to 12 residues.

The gene calls are TRBV24-1 and TRBJ1-5; D gene uncertain. Trimming shortened V by 4 bases and J by 4 bases, and 7 bases separated the two germline ends. The CDR3 loop spans 13 amino acids. Looked up from germline, CDR1 is KGHDR and CDR2 is SFDVKD. The CDR3 DNA follows: TGTGCCACCAGTGACTCTCGGAATCAGCCCCAGCATTTT. It encodes CATSDSRNQPQHF.